This T cell receptor beta chain is from a study of T-cell memory formation after mild COVID-19. MiXCR, applied by TCRdb to the 5' RACE reads, yields one record per CDR3 protein. This sample has 120,000 to 150,000 distinct CDR3 sequences, with 15% to 20% found just once. Sequenced: PBMCs or a T cell subset sorted from them (not recorded which). This receptor was obtained from an adult woman who had mild COVID-19 (a few samples of this study predate the infection). Cell type and time point are not known.

The CDR3 loop reads CATSREGSGRQYF. The DNA for the CDR3 is TGTGCCACCAGCAGAGAGGGGAGTGGGAGGCAGTATTTT. The chain carries TRBV15 and TRBJ2-3; weak D call: TRBD2 (5 bases). This CDR3 is 13 amino acids long. Trimming removed 0 bases from V and 11 bases from J, with 12 bases in between. The germline gives CDR1 LNHNV, CDR2 YYDKDF (reference sequence).